These 32 T cell receptor beta chains were all obtained from the same sample, sequenced in a study of blood T cells in healthy people across ages. Alongside a J-beta primer mix, a sample-barcoded 5' primer served in a second PCR lasting roughly 7 to 11 cycles. TCRdb ran MiXCR on the 5' RACE reads and lists one entry per CDR3 protein. The sample lists some 710,000 distinct CDR3 sequences, about a fifth occurring once. Specimen: blood. These receptor sequences come from a man between 65 and 79 years old in good health.

V gene TRBV12-3 or TRBV12-4 combines with J gene TRBJ2-7, with D unresolved. The V gene lost 7 bases and the J gene lost 7 bases, with 14 bases spanning the gap. There are 12 residues in the CDR3. The CDR3 region has the DNA TGTGCCAGCAAGGCGCAAAAGCAAGAGCAGTACTTC. Translated: CASKAQKQEQYF.

In its sample, this clonotype was seen a few times. The chain links TRBV3-1 to TRBJ2-1; 12 bases map to TRBD2. Germline trimming cut 8 bases from V and 8 bases from J; bases unmatched to any gene: 7. CDR3 length equals 14 residues. Germline V gene data show CDR1 as LGHDT and CDR2 as YNNKEL (reference sequence). The CDR3 reads CASRLAGALDEQFF. The CDR3 DNA sequence: TGTGCCAGCCGACTAGCGGGAGCTTTGGATGAGCAGTTCTTC.

The chain carries TRBV4-2 and TRBJ2-3, with TRBD2 matching over 7 bases. This CDR3 region has 16 residues. Trimming removed 0 bases from V and 9 bases from J; junction bases left unmatched: 12. Germline lookup yields CDR1 LGHNA and CDR2 YNFKEQ. The CDR3 reads CASSQDYASSGRTQYF. CDR3 DNA: TGTGCCAGCAGCCAAGATTACGCGTCTAGCGGTAGAACGCAGTATTTT.

This clonotype showed up just a few times. V gene TRBV5-1 combines with J gene TRBJ1-2; the D is unclear. The V gene's germline CDR1 is SGHRS and CDR2 YFSETQ. Trimming left V 0 bases short and J 0 bases short, with 15 bases between. This CDR3 spans 17 amino acids. CDR3 DNA: TGCGCCAGCAGCTTGGCCATGTCCGCAACCCCTAACTATGGCTACACCTTC. It specifies CASSLAMSATPNYGYTF.

The chain carries TRBV12-3 or TRBV12-4 and TRBJ2-5, with 11 positions matching TRBD1. The CDR3 length is 15 residues. The V gene end was trimmed by 5 bases and the J gene end by 5 bases; junction bases not matched to a gene: 7. The CDR3 DNA is TGTGCCAGCAGTATTGGACAGGGGGCGTGGGAGACCCAGTACTTC. This encodes CASSIGQGAWETQYF.

This chain joins TRBV2 and TRBJ1-4, with a weak D call TRBD1 (6 bases). The CDR3 has 13 residues. Germline V gene data show CDR1 as SNHLY and CDR2 as FYNNEI. V shed 11 bases and J shed 8 bases, with 18 bases lying between them. The CDR3, as DNA: TGTGCCTCAAACCGGGACACAGGAGAAAAACTGTTTTTT. This encodes CASNRDTGEKLFF.

Regarding this clonotype: Because the CDR3 is missing its conserved closing phenylalanine or tryptophan, this is likely a read error. The V call is TRBV12-3 or TRBV12-4, the J call TRBJ2-4; TRBD1 matches at 7 bases. This CDR3 is built from 14 residues. With 3 bases clipped from V and 9 bases from J, the junction kept 8 bases outside the gene matches. The CDR3 nucleotides are TGTGCCAGCAGTTTGCGACAGGGTTTCGGCATTCAGTACTCC. Amino acids: CASSLRQGFGIQYS.

This clonotype was observed a few times. The rearrangement joins TRBV3-1 to TRBJ2-1; either TRBD1 or TRBD2 may supply D (5 bases each). The V end was cut by 8 bases, the J end by 15 bases, with 14 bases between. In germline, CDR1 is LGHDT, CDR2 YNNKEL (reference sequence). The CDR3 has 10 residues. CDR3 amino acids: CASGVGAVFF. The CDR3 DNA reads TGTGCCAGCGGGGTCGGGGCGGTGTTCTTC.

The chain recombines TRBV10-3 with TRBJ2-7, with TRBD2 as a possible D gene (6 bases). V lost 3 bases and J 6 bases, leaving 12 bases between the germline ends. CDR3 length: 13 amino acids. Germline V gene sequence: CDR1 ENHRY, CDR2 SYGVKD. The CDR3 region is CAISEGTYSEQYV. In DNA form, the CDR3 reads TGTGCCATCAGTGAAGGGACTTACAGCGAGCAGTACGTC.

The V and J genes are TRBV5-1 and TRBJ1-2; 10 bases line up with TRBD1. The length of the CDR3 is 14 residues. Germline V lookup: CDR1 SGHRS, CDR2 YFSETQ. V lost 3 bases to trimming and J lost 11 bases; unmatched junction nucleotides: 10. The CDR3 spells CASSSSPGTGVYTF. The CDR3 DNA follows: TGCGCCAGCAGCTCAAGTCCCGGGACAGGGGTATACACCTTC.

The chain links TRBV9 to TRBJ2-5; 9 bases line up with TRBD2. TRBJ2-1 matches the DNA end more closely, so the J call is doubtful. CDR1 is SGDLS, CDR2 YYNGEE, per germline. The CDR3 length is 15 residues. The CDR3 nucleotides read TGTGCCAGCAGCGTAGTTAGCGGGAGCTTTAGTGAGCAGTTCTTC. Translating it yields CASSVVSGSFSEQFF.

J is TRBJ1-2 and V is TRBV20-1; 7 bases are shared with TRBD1. The CDR3 is 17 residues long. Looked up from germline, CDR1 is DFQATT and CDR2 is SNEGSKA (reference sequence). V lost 1 base and J lost 0; bases outside the gene matches: 11. The CDR3: CSARASGTESTNYGYTF. The CDR3 DNA reads as TGCAGTGCTAGAGCATCCGGGACAGAGAGTACTAACTATGGCTACACCTTC.

This sequence joins TRBV6-5 and TRBJ2-7; perhaps TRBD2 as D (6 bases). Per germline, CDR1 MNHEY and CDR2 SVGAGI. This CDR3 spans 15 amino acids. V lost 6 bases, J lost 0 bases, and 15 bases lay in between. The CDR3 region is CASSSVGSGSYEQYV. The CDR3 DNA reads TGTGCCAGCAGCTCCGTTGGTAGCGGCTCCTACGAGCAGTACGTC.

The V and J genes are TRBV5-6 and TRBJ1-5; D may be TRBD1 (6 bases). The V gene lost 3 bases and the J gene lost 1 base, with 14 bases spanning the gap. CDR3 size: 16 residues. Germline V gene sequence: CDR1 SGHDT, CDR2 YYEEEE. CDR3 DNA: TGTGCCAGCAGCTCCACAGGGACGGAAAGCAATCAGCCCCAGCATTTT. Residues: CASSSTGTESNQPQHF.

This clonotype came up a few times. The rearrangement uses TRBV6-6 and TRBJ2-3; 8 bases match TRBD2. Germline lookup yields CDR1 MNHNY and CDR2 SVGAGI (reference sequence). V lost 11 bases and J lost 13; bases outside the gene matches: 11. This CDR3 has 11 residues. The CDR3 region has the DNA TGTGCCGCCGGGGGCGCGGGGGGCGAGTATTTT. It yields the protein CAAGGAGGEYF.

The chain uses TRBV10-3 and TRBJ2-5; TRBD2 matches at 8 bases. The CDR3 runs to 15 residues. CDR1 is ENHRY and CDR2 is SYGVKD in the germline V gene. Trimming removed 3 bases from V and 3 bases from J; junction bases left unmatched: 6. Here the CDR3 reads CAISDGSGNKETQYF. The CDR3, as DNA: TGTGCCATCAGTGACGGTAGCGGGAATAAAGAGACCCAGTACTTC.

The gene calls are TRBV2 and TRBJ2-1; D not resolved. The CDR3 runs to 15 residues. The germline V and J ends were trimmed by 6 bases and 5 bases, with 17 bases remaining between them. Germline V gene lookup returns CDR1 SNHLY and CDR2 FYNNEI. In nucleotides, the CDR3 is TGTGCCAGCAGCCAATGGGCTAGTCGGGACAATGAGCAGTTCTTC. Protein sequence: CASSQWASRDNEQFF.

This clonotype came up a few times. This rearrangement joins TRBV6-5 to TRBJ2-5, with D maybe TRBD2 (6 bases). V was shortened by 0 bases and J by 7 bases, with 12 bases between the two germline ends. CDR3 size: 14 residues. Germline values: CDR1 MNHEY, CDR2 SVGAGI. The DNA of the CDR3 is TGTGCCAGCAGTTACTCAGTCAGGCGGGGGACCCAGTACTTC. This sequence encodes CASSYSVRRGTQYF.

The chain joins TRBV12-3 or TRBV12-4 to TRBJ1-5, with D unclear. The CDR3 is 11 residues long. The V end lost 5 bases, the J end lost 14 bases, and 13 bases lay between the germline ends. The CDR3: CASSTPGPKHF. The CDR3 nucleotides are TGTGCCAGCAGTACCCCAGGCCCCAAGCATTTT.

V and J are TRBV7-2 and TRBJ1-6, with D tentatively TRBD1 (5 bases). There are 14 residues in the CDR3. V was pared by 2 bases and J by 8 bases, with 10 bases between. Germline CDR1 and CDR2: SGHTA and FQGNSA. The CDR3 is CASSLRGDDSPLHF. Written as DNA, the CDR3 is TGTGCCAGCAGCTTAAGGGGTGATGATTCACCCCTCCACTTT.

The table lists this clonotype with a few counts. CDR3 sequence (DNA): TGCGCCAGCAGTGCCGGGAACGATGAGCAGTTCTTC. Translating gives CASSAGNDEQFF. This chain connects TRBV10-2 to TRBJ2-1; a weak D match, TRBD2 (5 bases). The V and J ends lost 4 bases and 8 bases respectively, with 9 bases between them. Germline loops: CDR1 WSHSY, CDR2 SAAADI. The CDR3 spans 12 residues.

At least ten counts were recorded for this clonotype. The chain couples TRBV7-9 to TRBJ2-1; TRBD1 is a possible D gene (5 bases). This CDR3 is built from 15 residues. CDR1 and CDR2 (germline): SEHNR, FQNEAQ (reference sequence). The V end was cut by 5 bases, the J end by 0 bases, with 11 bases between. The CDR3 nucleotides are TGTGCCAGCAGCACTCAGGGAAGCTCCTACAATGAGCAGTTCTTC. Protein sequence: CASSTQGSSYNEQFF.

The chain carries TRBV20-1 and TRBJ1-2; 7 nucleotides align to TRBD1. V gave up 5 bases and J gave up 5 bases; unmatched junction bases: 11. The length of the CDR3 is 14 residues. CDR1 is DFQATT and CDR2 is SNEGSKA in the germline V gene (reference sequence). CDR3 in DNA: TGCAGTGCTTCGTCCCGGGACAGAATATATGGCTACACCTTC. Encoded protein: CSASSRDRIYGYTF.

The chain is built from TRBV11-2 and TRBJ2-1; D remains unclear. The CDR3 contains 15 residues. Germline lookup yields CDR1 SGHAT and CDR2 FQNNGV. Trimming cost V 2 bases and J 2 bases, with 10 bases left between them. For the CDR3, the DNA is TGTGCCAGCAGCTTAATTCGGTCAACCTACAATGAGCAGTTCTTC. As protein: CASSLIRSTYNEQFF.

In its sample, this clonotype was seen a few times. This chain uses TRBV12-3 or TRBV12-4 with TRBJ2-2, with 8 bases identical to TRBD2. The J segment lost 1 base and the V segment lost 3 bases, leaving 7 bases of the junction unmatched. The CDR3 is made up of 17 amino acids. CDR3 nucleotides: TGTGCCAGCAGTTTGGGTGGTCTAGCGGGGAACACCGGGGAGCTGTTTTTT. It translates to CASSLGGLAGNTGELFF.

This clonotype was observed a handful of times. The chain couples TRBV7-6 to TRBJ2-5; D uncertain. The V and J ends lost 8 bases and 2 bases respectively, with 9 bases between them. The length of the CDR3 is 12 residues. Germline V gives CDR1 SGHVS, CDR2 FNYEAQ. CDR3 amino acids: CASGTVQETQYF. Written as DNA, the CDR3 is TGTGCCAGCGGAACAGTTCAAGAGACCCAGTACTTC.

There are a few counts of this clonotype. The V and J genes are TRBV7-9 and TRBJ2-5; 14 bases agree with TRBD2. The J call is in doubt because the DNA end fits TRBJ2-1 better. CDR3 length: 18 amino acids. In germline, CDR1 is SEHNR, CDR2 FQNEAQ (reference sequence). The CDR3 loop reads CASSLATLTSGRVNEQFF. CDR3 sequence (DNA): TGTGCCAGCAGCTTAGCGACCCTGACTAGCGGGAGGGTGAATGAGCAGTTCTTC.

Notes on this clonotype: Sequence at one end of the junction differs from germline and may be a read error. This chain uses TRBV18 with TRBJ2-5; possible D gene TRBD1, 6 bases. CDR1 and CDR2 (germline): KGHSH, LQKENI. This CDR3 is 14 amino acids long. The CDR3 region is CASSPLDSTYEQCF. The CDR3 DNA sequence: TGTGCCAGCTCACCATTGGACAGCACCTACGAGCAGTGCTTC.

The chain uses TRBV29-1 and TRBJ2-3; unclear D gene. Germline assignment: CDR1 SQVTM and CDR2 ANQGSEA. Trimming pared 7 bases from V and 5 bases from J, leaving 16 bases between. CDR3 length: 13 residues. The CDR3 reads CSAEEQTRDTQYF. CDR3 DNA sequence: TGCAGCGCGGAAGAGCAGACCCGAGATACGCAGTATTTT.

This chain's CDR3 is CASRSGGAETEAFF. The CDR3 coding sequence is TGCGCCAGCCGTTCGGGGGGGGCAGAAACTGAAGCTTTCTTT. V and J are TRBV5-1 and TRBJ1-1; D is perhaps TRBD1 (6 bases). CDR3 length: 14 amino acids. Trimming stripped 7 bases from V and 5 bases from J, with 18 bases between. From germline, CDR1 is SGHRS and CDR2 YFSETQ.

This clonotype was picked up a small number of times. V gene TRBV5-5 combines with J gene TRBJ2-7, with 8 bases fitting TRBD1. The CDR3 is 15 residues long. Germline V gives CDR1 SGHKS, CDR2 YYEKEE (reference sequence). J lost 3 bases, V lost 0 bases, and 5 bases had no gene match. CDR3 nucleotide sequence: TGTGCCAGCAGCTTGGAGGGACAGGCCTTCTACGAGCAGTACTTC. Its protein is CASSLEGQAFYEQYF.

The sample holds a few counts of this clonotype. The rearrangement links TRBV5-1 to TRBJ2-5; TRBD1 matches at 7 bases. The J call is doubtful: the DNA matches TRBJ2-7 better. The CDR3 spans 14 residues. Germline CDR1 is SGHRS and CDR2 is YFSETQ. The CDR3 spells CASNPMGQSYEQYF. The CDR3 DNA is TGCGCCAGCAACCCTATGGGACAGTCCTACGAGCAGTACTTC.